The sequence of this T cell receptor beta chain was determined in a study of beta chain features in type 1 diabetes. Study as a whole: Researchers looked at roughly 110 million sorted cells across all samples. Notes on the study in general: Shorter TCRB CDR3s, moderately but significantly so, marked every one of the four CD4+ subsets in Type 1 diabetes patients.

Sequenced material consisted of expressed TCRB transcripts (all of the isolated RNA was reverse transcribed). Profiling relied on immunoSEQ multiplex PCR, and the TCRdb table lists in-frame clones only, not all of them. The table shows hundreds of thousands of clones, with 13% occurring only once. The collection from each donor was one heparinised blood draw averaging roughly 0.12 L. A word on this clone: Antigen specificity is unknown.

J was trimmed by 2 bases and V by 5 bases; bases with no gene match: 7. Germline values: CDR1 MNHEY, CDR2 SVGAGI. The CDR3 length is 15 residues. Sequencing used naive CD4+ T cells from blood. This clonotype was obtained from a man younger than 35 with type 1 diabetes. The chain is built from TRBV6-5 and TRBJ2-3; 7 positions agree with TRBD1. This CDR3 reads CASSGMGQTTDTQYF. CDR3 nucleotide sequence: TGTGCCAGCAGTGGGATGGGACAGACCACAGATACGCAGTATTTT.